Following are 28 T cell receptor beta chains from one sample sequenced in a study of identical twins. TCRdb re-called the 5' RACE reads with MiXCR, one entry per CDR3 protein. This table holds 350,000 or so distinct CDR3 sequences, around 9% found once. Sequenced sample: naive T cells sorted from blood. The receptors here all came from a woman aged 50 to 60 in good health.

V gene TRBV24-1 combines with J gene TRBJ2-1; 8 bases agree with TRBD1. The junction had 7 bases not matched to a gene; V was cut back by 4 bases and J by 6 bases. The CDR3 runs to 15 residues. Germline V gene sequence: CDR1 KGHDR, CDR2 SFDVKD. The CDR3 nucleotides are TGTGCCACCAGTGAGGCAGGGGGCGCCATCAATGAGCAGTTCTTC. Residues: CATSEAGGAINEQFF.

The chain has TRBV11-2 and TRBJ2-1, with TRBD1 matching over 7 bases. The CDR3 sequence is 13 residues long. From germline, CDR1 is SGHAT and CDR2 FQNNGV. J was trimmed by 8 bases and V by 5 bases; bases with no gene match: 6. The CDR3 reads CASSPGGGHEQFF. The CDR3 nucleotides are TGTGCCAGCAGCCCAGGGGGTGGTCATGAGCAGTTCTTC.

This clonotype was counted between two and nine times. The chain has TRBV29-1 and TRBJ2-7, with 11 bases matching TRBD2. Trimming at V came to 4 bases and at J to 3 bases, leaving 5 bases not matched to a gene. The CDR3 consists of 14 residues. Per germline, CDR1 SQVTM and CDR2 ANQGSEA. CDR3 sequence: CSVASSGRIYEQYF. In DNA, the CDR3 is TGCAGCGTTGCCTCTAGCGGGAGGATCTACGAGCAGTACTTC.

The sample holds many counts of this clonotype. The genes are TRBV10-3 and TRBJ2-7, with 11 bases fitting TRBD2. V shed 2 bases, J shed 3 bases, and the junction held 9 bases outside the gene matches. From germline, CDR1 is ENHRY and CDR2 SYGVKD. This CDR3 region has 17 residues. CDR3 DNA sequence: TGTGCCATCAGTGAGCCAACCTCCGGGACTAGCGGCTACGAGCAGTACTTC. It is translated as CAISEPTSGTSGYEQYF.

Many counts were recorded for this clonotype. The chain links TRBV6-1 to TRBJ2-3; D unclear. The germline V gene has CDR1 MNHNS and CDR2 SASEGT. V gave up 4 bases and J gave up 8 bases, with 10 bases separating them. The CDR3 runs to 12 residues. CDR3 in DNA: TGTGCCAGCAGTGTCTTTCCGGGTACGCAGTATTTT. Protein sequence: CASSVFPGTQYF.

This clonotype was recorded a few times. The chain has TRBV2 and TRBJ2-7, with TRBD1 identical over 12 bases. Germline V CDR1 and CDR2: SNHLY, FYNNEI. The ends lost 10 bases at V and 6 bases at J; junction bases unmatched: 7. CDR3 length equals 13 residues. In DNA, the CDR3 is TGTGCCACCCGGGGGACAGGGGGCTCCGAGCAGTACTTC. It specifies CATRGTGGSEQYF.

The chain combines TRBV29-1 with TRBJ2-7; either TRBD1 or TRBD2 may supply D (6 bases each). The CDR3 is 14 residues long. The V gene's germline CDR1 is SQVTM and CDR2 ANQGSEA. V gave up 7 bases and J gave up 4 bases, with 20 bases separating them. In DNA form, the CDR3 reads TGCAGCGCCGGGGGCCACGGGGGCCCTTACGAGCAGTACTTC. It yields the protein CSAGGHGGPYEQYF.

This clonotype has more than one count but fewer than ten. As DNA, the CDR3 is TGTGCCACCAAGCCGTCGCACACCGGGGAGCTGTTTTTT. Translation gives CATKPSHTGELFF. This chain connects TRBV24-1 to TRBJ2-2; D uncertain. Between the trimmed V and J ends, which lost 8 bases and 3 bases, there was a span of 9 bases. The CDR3 spans 13 residues. Germline V gene sequence: CDR1 KGHDR, CDR2 SFDVKD.

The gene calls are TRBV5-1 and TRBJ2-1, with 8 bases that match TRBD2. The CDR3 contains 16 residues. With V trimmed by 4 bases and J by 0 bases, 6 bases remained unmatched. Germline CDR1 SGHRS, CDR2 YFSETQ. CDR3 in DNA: TGCGCCAGCAGCCGCCAACTAGCGGTCTCCTACAATGAGCAGTTCTTC. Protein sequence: CASSRQLAVSYNEQFF.

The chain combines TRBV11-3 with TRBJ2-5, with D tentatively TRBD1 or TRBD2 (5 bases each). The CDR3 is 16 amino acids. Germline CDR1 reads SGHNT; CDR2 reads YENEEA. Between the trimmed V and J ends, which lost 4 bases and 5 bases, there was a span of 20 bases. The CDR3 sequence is CASSSVTLTWGETQYF. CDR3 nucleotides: TGTGCCAGCAGCTCCGTTACCCTTACTTGGGGGGAGACCCAGTACTTC. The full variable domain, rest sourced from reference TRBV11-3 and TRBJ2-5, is EAGVVQSPRYKIIEKKQPVAFWCNPISGHNTLYWYLQNLGQGPELLIRYENEEAVDDSQLPKDRFSAERLKGVDSTLKIQPAELGDSAVYLCASSSVTLTWGETQYFGPGTRLLVL.

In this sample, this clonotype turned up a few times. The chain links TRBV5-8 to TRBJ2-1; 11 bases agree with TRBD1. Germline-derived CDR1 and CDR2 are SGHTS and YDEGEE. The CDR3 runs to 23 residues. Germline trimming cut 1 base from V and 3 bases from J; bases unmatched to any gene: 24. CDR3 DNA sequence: TGTGCCAGCAGCTTGTTGCGTTTGGGCCCCGGGACAGGGGGTGAATTGGTCTACAATGAGCAGTTCTTC. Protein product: CASSLLRLGPGTGGELVYNEQFF. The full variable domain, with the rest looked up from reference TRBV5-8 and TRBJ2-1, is EAGVTQSPTHLIKTRGQQATLRCSPISGHTSVYWYQQALGLGLQFLLWYDEGEERNRGNFPPRFSGRQFPNYSSELNVNALELEDSALYLCASSLLRLGPGTGGELVYNEQFFGPGTRLTVL.

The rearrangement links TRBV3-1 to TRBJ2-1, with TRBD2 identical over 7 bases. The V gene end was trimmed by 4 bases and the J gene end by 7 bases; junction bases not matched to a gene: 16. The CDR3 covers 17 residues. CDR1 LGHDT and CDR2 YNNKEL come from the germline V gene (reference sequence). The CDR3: CASSPRRAGLQANEQFF. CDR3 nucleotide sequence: TGTGCCAGCAGCCCCCGTCGAGCGGGACTTCAAGCTAATGAGCAGTTCTTC.

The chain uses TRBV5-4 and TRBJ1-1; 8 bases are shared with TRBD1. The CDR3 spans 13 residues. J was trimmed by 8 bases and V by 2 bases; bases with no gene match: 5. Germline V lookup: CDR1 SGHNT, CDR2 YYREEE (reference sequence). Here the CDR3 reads CASSFTGGSEAFF. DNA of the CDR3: TGTGCCAGCAGCTTCACAGGGGGTAGCGAAGCTTTCTTT.

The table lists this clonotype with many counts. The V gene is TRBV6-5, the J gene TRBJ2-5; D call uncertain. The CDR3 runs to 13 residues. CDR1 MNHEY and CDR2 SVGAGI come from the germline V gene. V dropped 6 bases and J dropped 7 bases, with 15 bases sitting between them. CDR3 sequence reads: CASSDGPTGTQYF. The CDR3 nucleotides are TGTGCCAGCAGCGATGGACCCACGGGGACCCAGTACTTC.

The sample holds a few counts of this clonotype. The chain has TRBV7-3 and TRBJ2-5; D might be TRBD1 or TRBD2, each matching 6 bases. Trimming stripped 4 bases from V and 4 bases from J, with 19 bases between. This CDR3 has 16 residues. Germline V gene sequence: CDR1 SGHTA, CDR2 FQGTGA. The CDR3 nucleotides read TGTGCCAGCAGCTGGCCGAGGGGGGACCACTCAGAGACCCAGTACTTC. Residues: CASSWPRGDHSETQYF.

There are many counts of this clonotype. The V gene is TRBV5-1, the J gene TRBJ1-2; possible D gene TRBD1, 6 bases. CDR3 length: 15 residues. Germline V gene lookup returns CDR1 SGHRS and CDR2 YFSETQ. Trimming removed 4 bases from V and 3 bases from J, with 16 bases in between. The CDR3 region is CASSLGPRGDYGYTF. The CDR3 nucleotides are TGCGCCAGCAGCCTTGGGCCGAGGGGGGACTATGGCTACACCTTC.

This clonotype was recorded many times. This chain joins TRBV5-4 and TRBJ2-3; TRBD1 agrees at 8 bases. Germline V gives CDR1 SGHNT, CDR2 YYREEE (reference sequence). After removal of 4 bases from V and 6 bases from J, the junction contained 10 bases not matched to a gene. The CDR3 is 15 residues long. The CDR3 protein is CASSGTGGQGDTQYF. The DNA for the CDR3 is TGTGCCAGCAGCGGGACAGGAGGGCAGGGGGATACGCAGTATTTT. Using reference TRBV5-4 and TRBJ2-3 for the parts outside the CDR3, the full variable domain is ETGVTQSPTHLIKTRGQQVTLRCSSQSGHNTVSWYQQALGQGPQFIFQYYREEENGRGNFPPRFSGLQFPNYSSELNVNALELDDSALYLCASSGTGGQGDTQYFGPGTRLTVL.

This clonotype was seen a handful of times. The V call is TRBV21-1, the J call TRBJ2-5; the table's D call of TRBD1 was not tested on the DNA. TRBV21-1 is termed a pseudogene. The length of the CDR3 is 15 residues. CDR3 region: CASSKQDRVEETQYF. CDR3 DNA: TGTGCCAGCAGCAAGCAGGACAGGGTGGAAGAGACCCAGTACTTC.

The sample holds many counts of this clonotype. The CDR3: CASRETGGAQQPQHF. CDR3 nucleotides: TGTGCCAGCAGAGAGACAGGGGGCGCGCAGCAGCCCCAGCATTTT. The chain combines TRBV12-3 or TRBV12-4 with TRBJ1-5; 10 bases agree with TRBD1. V was clipped by 6 bases and J by 7 bases; unmatched bases: 9. The CDR3 totals 15 residues.

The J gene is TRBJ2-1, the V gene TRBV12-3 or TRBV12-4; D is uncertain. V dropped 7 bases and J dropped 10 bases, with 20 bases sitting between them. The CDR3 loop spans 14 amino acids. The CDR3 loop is CASNFLSLRGEQFF. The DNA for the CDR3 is TGTGCCAGCAATTTTCTCTCTCTTCGTGGGGAGCAGTTCTTC.

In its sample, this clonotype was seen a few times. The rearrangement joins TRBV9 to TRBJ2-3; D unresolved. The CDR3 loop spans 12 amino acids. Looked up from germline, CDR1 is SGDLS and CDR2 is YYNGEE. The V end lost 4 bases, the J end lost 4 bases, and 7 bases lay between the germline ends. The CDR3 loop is CASSILADTQYF. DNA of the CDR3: TGTGCCAGCAGCATCCTGGCAGATACGCAGTATTTT.

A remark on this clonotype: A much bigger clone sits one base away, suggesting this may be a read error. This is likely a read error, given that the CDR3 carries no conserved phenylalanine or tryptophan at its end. CDR3 nucleotide sequence: TGCAGTGCTATGGGGCTGATGGCCACAGATACGCAGTATTCT. Protein sequence: CSAMGLMATDTQYS. The chain employs TRBV20-1 and TRBJ2-3; possible D gene TRBD1, 5 bases. The germline gives CDR1 DFQATT, CDR2 SNEGSKA (reference sequence). V was pared by 4 bases and J by 2 bases, with 13 bases between. This CDR3 is 14 amino acids long.

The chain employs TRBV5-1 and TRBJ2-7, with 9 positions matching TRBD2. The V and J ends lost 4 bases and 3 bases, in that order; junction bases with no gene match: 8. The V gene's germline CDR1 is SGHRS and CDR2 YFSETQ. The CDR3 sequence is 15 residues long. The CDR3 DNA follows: TGCGCCAGCAGCCCGACTAGCGGAGGGGGCTACGAGCAGTACGTC. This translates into CASSPTSGGGYEQYV.

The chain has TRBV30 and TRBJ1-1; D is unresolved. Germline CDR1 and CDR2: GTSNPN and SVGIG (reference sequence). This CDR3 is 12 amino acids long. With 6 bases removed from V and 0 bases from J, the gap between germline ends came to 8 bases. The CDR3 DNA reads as TGTGCCTGTACAACAGTGAACACTGAAGCTTTCTTT. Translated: CACTTVNTEAFF.

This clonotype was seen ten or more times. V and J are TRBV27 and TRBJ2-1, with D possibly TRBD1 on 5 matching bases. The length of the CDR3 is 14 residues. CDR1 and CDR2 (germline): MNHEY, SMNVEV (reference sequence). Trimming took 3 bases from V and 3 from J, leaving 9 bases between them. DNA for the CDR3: TGTGCCAGCAGTTTTGGAGACAGCTACAATGAGCAGTTCTTC. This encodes CASSFGDSYNEQFF.

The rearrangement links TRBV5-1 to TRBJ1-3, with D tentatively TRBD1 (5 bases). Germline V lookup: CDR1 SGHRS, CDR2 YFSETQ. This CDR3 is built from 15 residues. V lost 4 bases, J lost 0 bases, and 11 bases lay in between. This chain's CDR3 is CASSPSGPSGNTIYF. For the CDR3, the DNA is TGCGCCAGCAGCCCCTCGGGACCCTCTGGAAACACCATATATTTT.

CDR3 amino acids: CASSLQQGSYNEQFF. As DNA, the CDR3 is TGTGCCAGCAGCTTACAACAGGGTTCCTACAATGAGCAGTTCTTC. This chain uses TRBV7-2 with TRBJ2-1; D might be TRBD1 (6 bases). This CDR3 has 15 residues. With 2 bases removed from V and 1 base from J, the gap between germline ends came to 9 bases. Germline values: CDR1 SGHTA, CDR2 FQGNSA.

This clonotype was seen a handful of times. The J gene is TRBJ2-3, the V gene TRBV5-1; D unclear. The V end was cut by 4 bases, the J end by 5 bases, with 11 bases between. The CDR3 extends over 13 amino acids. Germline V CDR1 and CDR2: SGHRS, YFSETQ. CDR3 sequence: CASSPLVEDTQYF. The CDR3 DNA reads TGCGCCAGCAGCCCCCTAGTTGAAGATACGCAGTATTTT.